One and the same sample provided the 27 T cell receptor beta chains below, sequenced in a study of cytomegalovirus exposure and HLA in healthy donors. PCR was performed using 60 Vbeta and 13 Jbeta primers. Assay: immunoSEQ multiplex PCR; the TCRdb copy retains only in-frame clones and omits some. The table shows around 120,000 clones, with roughly 80% occurring only once. Sequencing was done on a sample of PBMCs. These receptors came from a female donor in good health and CMV-seropositive.

The chain combines TRBV18 with TRBJ2-1, with D possibly matching TRBD2 (6 bases). Germline V gene data show CDR1 as KGHSH and CDR2 as LQKENI. This CDR3 is 12 amino acids long. V shed 6 bases and J shed 6 bases, with 9 bases lying between them. The CDR3 region has the DNA TGTGCCAGCTCCCCCGGGGGCAATGAGCAGTTCTTC. Translated, it gives CASSPGGNEQFF.

The rearrangement uses TRBV4-2 and TRBJ1-1; 9 nucleotides align to TRBD1. This CDR3 has 17 amino acids. CDR1 and CDR2 (germline): LGHNA, YNFKEQ. V shed 4 bases, J shed 0 bases, and the junction held 9 bases outside the gene matches. The CDR3 DNA is TGTGCCAGCAGCCCACGGCCGGGACAGGGTGTGAACACTGAAGCTTTCTTT. This translates into CASSPRPGQGVNTEAFF.

The chain links TRBV6-5 to TRBJ2-3; D unresolved. The CDR3 length is 12 residues. V lost 8 bases and J lost 1, with 7 bases in between. Germline V gene data show CDR1 as MNHEY and CDR2 as SVGAGI. CDR3 in amino acids: CASGTRTDTQYF. DNA for the CDR3: TGTGCCAGCGGCACCCGCACAGATACGCAGTATTTT.

The CDR3 region has the DNA TGTGCCAGCAGTCGACCTTCGGAGGATTCACCCCTCCACTTT. Its protein product is CASSRPSEDSPLHF. V usage is TRBV6-6 and J usage is TRBJ1-6; D gene uncertain. Per germline, CDR1 MNHNY and CDR2 SVGAGI (reference sequence). Trimming cost V 5 bases and J 8 bases, with 13 bases left between them. The CDR3 consists of 14 residues.

The V and J genes are TRBV6-5 and TRBJ1-1; D is possibly TRBD1 (5 bases). Trimming stripped 4 bases from V and 5 bases from J, with 11 bases between. The CDR3 consists of 13 residues. Germline V gene data show CDR1 as MNHEY and CDR2 as SVGAGI. The CDR3 bases are TGTGCCAGCAGTTGGGGCAGGGCGACTGAAGCTTTCTTT. It yields the protein CASSWGRATEAFF.

This clone showed up just a few times. The rearrangement uses TRBV15 and TRBJ1-1; a weak D match, TRBD1 (5 bases). The CDR3 is made up of 14 amino acids. Trimming removed 0 bases at V and 6 bases at J, with 11 bases between. Germline values: CDR1 LNHNV, CDR2 YYDKDF (reference sequence). CDR3 loop: CATSRDRGAPEAFF. Written as DNA, the CDR3 is TGTGCCACCAGCAGAGATCGTGGGGCCCCTGAAGCTTTCTTT.

This clone was found a few times. This chain connects TRBV20-1 to TRBJ2-1, with D uncertain. Germline V CDR1 and CDR2: DFQATT, SNEGSKA (reference sequence). The V gene lost 3 bases and the J gene lost 5 bases, with 5 bases spanning the gap. The CDR3 is 11 amino acids. CDR3: CSARGHNEQFF. The DNA of the CDR3 is TGCAGTGCTAGGGGCCACAATGAGCAGTTCTTC.

V and J are TRBV7-3 and TRBJ2-5; 9 bases align to TRBD2. CDR3 length: 16 residues. Germline assignment: CDR1 SGHTA and CDR2 FQGTGA. Trimming cost V 3 bases and J 4 bases; bases outside gene matches: 9. CDR3 DNA sequence: TGTGCCAGCAGCTTGGGGACTGGCGGGGGGGCAGAGACCCAGTACTTC. Amino acid sequence: CASSLGTGGGAETQYF.

This clone was found a few times. V is TRBV6-1 and J is TRBJ1-3, with TRBD1 matching 7 bases. The germline CDR1 and CDR2 sequences are MNHNS and SASEGT. V lost 4 bases, J lost 0 bases, and 6 bases stayed unmatched. The CDR3 sequence is 16 residues long. CDR3 nucleotide sequence: TGTGCCAGCAGTGTGAACAGGGGTCTCTCTGGAAACACCATATATTTT. The encoded protein is CASSVNRGLSGNTIYF.

The chain joins TRBV5-1 to TRBJ2-2; D might be TRBD1 (6 bases). There are 15 residues in the CDR3. V lost 4 bases and J 0 bases, leaving 10 bases between the germline ends. CDR1 is SGHRS and CDR2 is YFSETQ in the germline V gene. CDR3 protein: CASSTGQTNTGELFF. DNA for the CDR3: TGCGCCAGCAGCACCGGACAGACGAACACCGGGGAGCTGTTTTTT.

This chain connects TRBV4-1 to TRBJ2-1; D might be TRBD2 (7 bases). Per the germline V gene, CDR1 is MGHRA and CDR2 is YSYEKL. Trimming removed 0 bases from V and 5 bases from J, with 14 bases in between. The CDR3 loop spans 16 amino acids. As DNA, the CDR3 is TGCGCCAGCAGCCAAGATTCGGCGGGGGCGAACAATGAGCAGTTCTTC. Encoded protein: CASSQDSAGANNEQFF.

The genes are TRBV6-6 and TRBJ2-3; D call uncertain. The V gene lost 10 bases and the J gene lost 0 bases, with 14 bases spanning the gap. The CDR3 loop spans 14 amino acids. The germline gives CDR1 MNHNY, CDR2 SVGAGI (reference sequence). DNA of the CDR3: TGTGCCACCGCCCCGGGTCCAAGCACAGATACGCAGTATTTT. Encoded protein: CATAPGPSTDTQYF.

The V and J genes are TRBV10-3 and TRBJ1-4; 7 nucleotides align to TRBD1. CDR3 length: 16 residues. Germline-derived CDR1 and CDR2 are ENHRY and SYGVKD. V was clipped by 3 bases and J by 0 bases; unmatched bases: 4. The chain's CDR3 is CAISDYRGSTNEKLFF. The CDR3, as DNA: TGTGCCATCAGTGACTACAGGGGATCAACTAATGAAAAACTGTTTTTT.

The chain links TRBV2 to TRBJ2-4; unclear D gene. Trimming took off 2 bases at V and 3 bases at J, with 14 bases between the two ends. This CDR3 contains 16 residues. Germline V gene sequence: CDR1 SNHLY, CDR2 FYNNEI. The CDR3 sequence: CASSESPHQVKNIQYF. The CDR3 region has the DNA TGTGCCAGCAGTGAAAGTCCACATCAAGTCAAAAACATTCAGTACTTC.

This sequence joins TRBV5-4 and TRBJ2-5; 15 bases fit TRBD2. The junction had 5 bases not matched to a gene; V was cut back by 4 bases and J by 7 bases. The CDR3 runs to 15 residues. Looked up from germline, CDR1 is SGHNT and CDR2 is YYREEE (reference sequence). CDR3 sequence: CASSPGLAGGGTQYF. The CDR3 nucleotides read TGTGCCAGCAGCCCGGGACTAGCGGGGGGCGGGACCCAGTACTTC. The full variable domain, completed using reference TRBV5-4 and TRBJ2-5, is ETGVTQSPTHLIKTRGQQVTLRCSSQSGHNTVSWYQQALGQGPQFIFQYYREEENGRGNFPPRFSGLQFPNYSSELNVNALELDDSALYLCASSPGLAGGGTQYFGPGTRLLVL.

The chain joins TRBV2 to TRBJ1-1, with 8 positions matching TRBD1. Trimming removed 4 bases from V and 0 bases from J; junction bases left unmatched: 4. The CDR3 runs to 15 residues. Germline V gene sequence: CDR1 SNHLY, CDR2 FYNNEI. This CDR3 reads CASSGQGAMNTEAFF. The CDR3 DNA follows: TGTGCCAGCAGTGGCCAGGGGGCGATGAACACTGAAGCTTTCTTT.

The CDR3 protein is CAWSGVRRGGRETQYF. The CDR3 DNA sequence: TGTGCCTGGAGTGGAGTGCGGCGGGGGGGCAGGGAGACCCAGTACTTC. V and J are TRBV30 and TRBJ2-5, with 9 positions matching TRBD2. Germline values: CDR1 GTSNPN, CDR2 SVGIG (reference sequence). This CDR3 has 16 residues. Losses at the gene ends were 1 base for V and 5 bases for J; bases not matched to a gene: 11.

This chain connects TRBV28 to TRBJ2-1; 7 positions match TRBD1. Germline CDR1 reads MDHEN; CDR2 reads SYDVKM. The CDR3 sequence is 15 residues long. The V gene end was trimmed by 5 bases and the J gene end by 7 bases; junction bases not matched to a gene: 11. CDR3 in DNA: TGTGCCAGCAGTGGACAGGTTGAGGCTTGGAATGAGCAGTTCTTC. It encodes CASSGQVEAWNEQFF.

This chain connects TRBV14 to TRBJ2-4, with unresolved D. Germline values: CDR1 SGHDN, CDR2 FVKESK. V was pared by 4 bases and J by 0 bases, with 16 bases between. The CDR3 is made up of 17 amino acids. The chain's CDR3 is CASSPQTGSIAKNIQYF. The CDR3 nucleotides read TGTGCCAGCAGCCCCCAAACCGGTTCAATAGCCAAAAACATTCAGTACTTC. Together with reference TRBV14 and TRBJ2-4, the CDR3 gives the full variable domain: EAGVTQFPSHSVIEKGQTVTLRCDPISGHDNLYWYRRVMGKEIKFLLHFVKESKQDESGMPNNRFLAERTGGTYSTLKVQPAELEDSGVYFCASSPQTGSIAKNIQYFGAGTRLSVL.

The chain is built from TRBV6-5 and TRBJ2-1; perhaps TRBD1 as D (5 bases). The V gene lost 5 bases and the J gene lost 6 bases, with 14 bases spanning the gap. This CDR3 region has 14 residues. Germline V gene data show CDR1 as MNHEY and CDR2 as SVGAGI. CDR3 sequence reads: CASSEFQGSNEQFF. Here the CDR3 DNA reads TGTGCCAGCAGTGAATTTCAGGGATCCAATGAGCAGTTCTTC.

In nucleotides, the CDR3 is TGTGCCAGCAGCTTTTTCGAGGGAGAGACCCAGTACTTC. Amino acid sequence: CASSFFEGETQYF. V is TRBV7-2 and J is TRBJ2-5, with TRBD2 as a possible D gene (5 bases). V was clipped by 3 bases and J by 4 bases, with 9 bases between them. CDR1 is SGHTA, CDR2 FQGNSA, per germline. This CDR3 is 13 amino acids long.

DNA of the CDR3: TGTGCCAGCAGTTACTCGCCCAGGGTCTATGGCTACACCTTC. Translated, it gives CASSYSPRVYGYTF. V is TRBV6-5 and J is TRBJ1-2, with a weak D call TRBD1 (5 bases). Per the germline V gene, CDR1 is MNHEY and CDR2 is SVGAGI. The V gene lost 0 bases and the J gene lost 4 bases, with 9 bases spanning the gap. The CDR3 consists of 14 residues.

The CDR3 DNA reads TGTGCCAGCAGTGGGGGACTAGCGGGGAGCAGGGTTACGCAGTATTTT. Its translation is CASSGGLAGSRVTQYF. The chain employs TRBV2 and TRBJ2-3, with TRBD2 identical over 13 bases. Germline V CDR1 and CDR2: SNHLY, FYNNEI. J lost 8 bases, V lost 4 bases, and 9 bases had no gene match. The CDR3 is 16 residues long.

The chain recombines TRBV7-2 with TRBJ1-1, with D perhaps matching TRBD1 (5 bases). This CDR3 spans 14 amino acids. CDR1 SGHTA and CDR2 FQGNSA come from the germline V gene. V was cut by 2 bases and J by 0 bases, with 7 bases left in between. CDR3 loop: CASSLQGLNTEAFF. CDR3 sequence (DNA): TGTGCCAGCAGCTTACAGGGCTTGAACACTGAAGCTTTCTTT.

The rearrangement uses TRBV28 and TRBJ1-2, with D possibly TRBD1 on 6 matching bases. Trimming removed 3 bases at V and 4 bases at J, with 6 bases between. The CDR3 totals 12 residues. Germline lookup yields CDR1 MDHEN and CDR2 SYDVKM. The CDR3 spells CASSLDSYGYTF. The DNA of the CDR3 is TGTGCCAGCAGTTTGGACAGCTATGGCTACACCTTC.

The rearrangement links TRBV4-1 to TRBJ2-3; 14 bases match TRBD2. This CDR3 comprises 18 residues. In germline, CDR1 is MGHRA, CDR2 YSYEKL. J was trimmed by 6 bases and V by 4 bases; bases with no gene match: 12. As DNA, the CDR3 is TGCGCCAGCAGCCCCGGGACTAGCGGGGGAGGGAGTATGGATACGCAGTATTTT. Amino acid sequence: CASSPGTSGGGSMDTQYF.

This sequence joins TRBV2 and TRBJ2-2; TRBD1 matches 11 bases. The CDR3 is 14 amino acids. CDR1 SNHLY and CDR2 FYNNEI come from the germline V gene. V dropped 6 bases and J dropped 6; count of bases not matched to a gene: 3. The CDR3 sequence: CASRGTGGAGELFF. The CDR3 DNA sequence: TGTGCCAGCAGGGGGACAGGGGGGGCCGGGGAGCTGTTTTTT.